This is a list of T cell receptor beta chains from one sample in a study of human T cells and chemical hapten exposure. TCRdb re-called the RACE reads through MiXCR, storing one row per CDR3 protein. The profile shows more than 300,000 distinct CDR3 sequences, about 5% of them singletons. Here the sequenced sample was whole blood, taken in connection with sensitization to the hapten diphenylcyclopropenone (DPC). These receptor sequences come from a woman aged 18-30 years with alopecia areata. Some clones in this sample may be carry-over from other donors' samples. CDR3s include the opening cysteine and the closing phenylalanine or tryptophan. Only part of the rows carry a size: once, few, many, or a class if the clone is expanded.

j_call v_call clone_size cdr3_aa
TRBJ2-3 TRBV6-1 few CASSRRAGHNLAVGTDTQYF
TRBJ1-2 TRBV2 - CASPVGKGSQGSYGYTF
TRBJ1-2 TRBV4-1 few CASSQAGTFGGYTF
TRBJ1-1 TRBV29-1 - CSVGIMDRGDTEAFF
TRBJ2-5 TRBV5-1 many CASSLDAGQETQYF
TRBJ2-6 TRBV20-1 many CSAQQGGVGLSGANVLTF
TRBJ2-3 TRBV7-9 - CASSFRDRGSTDTQYF
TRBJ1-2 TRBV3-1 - CASSQVWGQSQGDYTF
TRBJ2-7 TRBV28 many CASTTTGSDEQYF
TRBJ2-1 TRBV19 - CASSIGGGNEQFF
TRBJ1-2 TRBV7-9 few CASSPLTGLTFNYGYTF
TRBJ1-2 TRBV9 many CASSVTDTNYGYTF
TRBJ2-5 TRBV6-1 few CASSEGRGPQETQYF
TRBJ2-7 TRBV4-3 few CASSQEVGIYEQYF
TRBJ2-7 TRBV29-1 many CSVDTRGQGPYEQYF
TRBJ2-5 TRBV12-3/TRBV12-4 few CASSLAGGARETQYF
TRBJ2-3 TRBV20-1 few CSASVPGGSRCF
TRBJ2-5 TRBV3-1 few CASSVYGGEETQYF
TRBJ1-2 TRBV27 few CASSPTGRTFYGYTF
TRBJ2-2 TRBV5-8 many CASSLAINRDRPGELFF
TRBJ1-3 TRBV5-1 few CASREPGDSGNTIYF
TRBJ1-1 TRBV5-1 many CASSARTGGETEAFF
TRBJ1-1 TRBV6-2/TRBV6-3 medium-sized CASATRKQGTITNTEAFF
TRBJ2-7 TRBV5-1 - CASSLGGTVSYEQYF
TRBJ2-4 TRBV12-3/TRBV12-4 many CASSLLRGTGNIQYF
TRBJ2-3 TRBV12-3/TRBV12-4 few CASILLALGADTQYF
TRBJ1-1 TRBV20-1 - CSARVRDLNTEAFF
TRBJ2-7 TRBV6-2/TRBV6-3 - CASSAGPAANEQYF
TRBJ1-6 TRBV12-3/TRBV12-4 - CASSSRTGYNSPLHF
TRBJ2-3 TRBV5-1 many CASSLGGPSTDTQYF
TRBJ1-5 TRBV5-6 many CASSSWSRSNQPQHF
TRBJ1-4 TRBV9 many CASSAGRGGEKLFF
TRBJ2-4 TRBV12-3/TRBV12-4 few CASSSNTGAKNIQYF
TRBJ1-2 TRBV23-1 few CASTEKGRDRELANYGYTF
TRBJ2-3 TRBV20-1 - CSARGLAGATDTQYF
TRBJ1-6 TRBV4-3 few CASSQVFRDSPLHF
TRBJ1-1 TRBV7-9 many CASSLPPGINTEAFF
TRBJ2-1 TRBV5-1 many CASTLDRADQNEQFF
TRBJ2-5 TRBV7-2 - CASSPRQGMTQYF
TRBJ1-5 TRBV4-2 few CASSQGTDGNQPQHF
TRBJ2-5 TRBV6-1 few CASSDSLAGGETQYF
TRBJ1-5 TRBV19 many CASTQGTVNQPQHF
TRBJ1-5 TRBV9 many CASSVAVGSNQPQHF
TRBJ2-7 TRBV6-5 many CASSQRGDEQYF
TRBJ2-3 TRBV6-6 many CASRITLRGTDTQYF